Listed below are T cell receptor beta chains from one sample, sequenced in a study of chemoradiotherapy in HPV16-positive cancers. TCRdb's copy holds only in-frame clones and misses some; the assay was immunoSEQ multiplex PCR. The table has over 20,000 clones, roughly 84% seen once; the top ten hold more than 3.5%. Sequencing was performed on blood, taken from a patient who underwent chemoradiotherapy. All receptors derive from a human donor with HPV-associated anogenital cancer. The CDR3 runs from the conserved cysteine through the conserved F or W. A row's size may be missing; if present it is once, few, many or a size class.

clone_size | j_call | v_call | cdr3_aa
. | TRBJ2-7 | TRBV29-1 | CSVDGTGDSYEQYF
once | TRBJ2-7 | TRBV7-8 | CASSPRWGLNRSPYEQYF
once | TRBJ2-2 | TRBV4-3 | CASSQDNTGELFF
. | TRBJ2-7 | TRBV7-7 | CASSLGGDGYEQYF
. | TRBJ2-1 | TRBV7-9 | CASSLRPLRGGNEQFF
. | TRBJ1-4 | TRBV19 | CASSRYMEGEKLFF
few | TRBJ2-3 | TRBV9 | CASSVSTSPTDTQYF
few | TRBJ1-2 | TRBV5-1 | CASTERDGLYGYTF
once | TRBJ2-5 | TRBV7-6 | CASTSRQGEGTQYF
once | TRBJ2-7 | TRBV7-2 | CASSLTLSGEYEQYF
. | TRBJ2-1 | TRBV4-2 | CASSQRTDYNEQFF
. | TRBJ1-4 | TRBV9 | CASNPGLTTNEKLFF
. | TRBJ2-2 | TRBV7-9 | CASSLVVNTGELFF
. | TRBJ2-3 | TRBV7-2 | CASSVRAGVWGTDTQYF
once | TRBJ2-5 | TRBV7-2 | CASSPARGLQETQYF
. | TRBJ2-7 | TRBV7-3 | CASSLSGSGTYEQYF